The 11 T cell receptor beta chains given below trace back to one sample, sequenced in a study of shared clonotypes between healthy human individuals. Data came from immunoSEQ multiplex PCR; TCRdb stores just in-frame clones and leaves some out. The table lists about 1.1 million clones, around 78% of them singletons. Sequencing used memory CD4+ T cells from PBMCs. Subset here: CD45RA-negative fraction. These receptors were collected from a man between 18 and 29 years old in good health. Some clones in this sample may be carry-over from other donors' samples.

The CDR3 here is CSVVTRVGSYEQYF. The CDR3 DNA sequence: TGCAGCGTTGTGACCAGGGTCGGGTCCTACGAGCAGTACTTC. The chain links TRBV29-1 to TRBJ2-7; D possibly corresponds to TRBD1 (5 bases). Germline loops: CDR1 SQVTM, CDR2 ANQGSEA. Deletions cut 4 bases from V and 1 base from J, with 14 bases between. CDR3 length equals 14 residues.

The chain uses TRBV5-1 and TRBJ2-5; tentative D call: TRBD1 (5 bases). The germline CDR1 and CDR2 sequences are SGHRS and YFSETQ. Trimming pared 7 bases from V and 5 bases from J, leaving 18 bases between. CDR3 length: 14 amino acids. The CDR3 sequence: CASSPRDLWETQYF. The DNA of the CDR3 is TGCGCCAGCTCCCCCAGGGATTTATGGGAGACCCAGTACTTC.

DNA of the CDR3: TGCGCCAGCAGCTGGACAGGGGACGGGGGCCAGCCCCAGCATTTT. This translates into CASSWTGDGGQPQHF. The gene calls are TRBV5-1 and TRBJ1-5; 9 bases are shared with TRBD1. The J segment lost 7 bases and the V segment lost 3 bases, leaving 8 bases of the junction unmatched. This CDR3 spans 15 amino acids. Germline lookup yields CDR1 SGHRS and CDR2 YFSETQ.

The gene calls are TRBV7-8 and TRBJ1-1; D possibly corresponds to TRBD1 (5 bases). The CDR3 is 14 residues long. Trimming pared 4 bases from V and 1 base from J, leaving 10 bases between. The germline gives CDR1 SGHVS, CDR2 FQNEAQ. The CDR3, as DNA: TGTGCCAGCAGCTCGGGACCCAAGAACACTGAAGCTTTCTTT. Translated: CASSSGPKNTEAFF.

The chain employs TRBV9 and TRBJ1-1; no definite D call. Per the germline V gene, CDR1 is SGDLS and CDR2 is YYNGEE. CDR3 length: 14 amino acids. Trimming left V 0 bases short and J 4 bases short, with 10 bases between. CDR3 nucleotides: TGTGCCAGCAGCGTAGTAGGGCAGAGCACTGAAGCTTTCTTT. Protein: CASSVVGQSTEAFF.

The rearrangement joins TRBV15 to TRBJ2-5; TRBD1 matches 12 bases. The DNA matches TRBJ2-7 better at its end, which makes the J call doubtful. The CDR3 is 15 residues long. Looked up from germline, CDR1 is LNHNV and CDR2 is YYDKDF (reference sequence). CDR3 sequence reads: CATSRGQGATYEQYF. Here the CDR3 DNA reads TGTGCCACCAGCAGGGGACAGGGGGCAACCTACGAGCAGTACTTC.

This clone showed up just a few times. The J gene is TRBJ1-1, the V gene TRBV20-1; perhaps TRBD1 as D (5 bases). V was pared by 4 bases and J by 11 bases, with 14 bases between. This CDR3 is built from 11 residues. Germline loops: CDR1 DFQATT, CDR2 SNEGSKA (reference sequence). The CDR3 loop reads CSANRGGDAFF. The CDR3 DNA follows: TGCAGTGCTAACCGGGGGGGTGACGCTTTCTTT.

V gene TRBV7-8 combines with J gene TRBJ1-5; D might be TRBD1 (5 bases). V was clipped by 0 bases and J by 4 bases, with 13 bases between them. This CDR3 has 16 amino acids. Looked up from germline, CDR1 is SGHVS and CDR2 is FQNEAQ. The CDR3 DNA reads as TGTGCCAGCAGCTTAGCCGGAGGGGCAAGAAATCAGCCCCAGCATTTT. The encoded protein is CASSLAGGARNQPQHF.

This chain links TRBV27 with TRBJ2-1, with D maybe TRBD2 (5 bases). V lost 5 bases and J lost 4, with 12 bases in between. Per the germline V gene, CDR1 is MNHEY and CDR2 is SMNVEV (reference sequence). The CDR3 loop spans 14 amino acids. CDR3 sequence (DNA): TGTGCCAGCAGTACCGCGGGCTCTTACAATGAGCAGTTCTTC. It codes for CASSTAGSYNEQFF.

The chain carries TRBV5-6 and TRBJ1-1, with D unresolved. Germline CDR1 reads SGHDT; CDR2 reads YYEEEE. This CDR3 comprises 15 residues. V lost 0 bases and J lost 2, with 11 bases in between. CDR3 sequence reads: CASSLGPTTNTEAFF. The CDR3 DNA is TGTGCCAGCAGCTTGGGACCGACGACAAACACTGAAGCTTTCTTT. Variable domain in full (rest from reference TRBV5-6 and TRBJ1-1): DAGVTQSPTHLIKTRGQQVTLRCSPKSGHDTVSWYQQALGQGPQFIFQYYEEEERQRGNFPDRFSGHQFPNYSSELNVNALLLGDSALYLCASSLGPTTNTEAFFGQGTRLTVV.

The chain has TRBV14 and TRBJ1-3; no reliable D call. V lost 4 bases and J lost 4, with 11 bases in between. The CDR3 covers 14 residues. The V gene's germline CDR1 is SGHDN and CDR2 FVKESK. CDR3 sequence: CASSPRWGGNTIYF. CDR3 in DNA: TGTGCCAGCAGCCCGAGGTGGGGAGGAAACACCATATATTTT.